This T cell receptor (beta chain) was identified during a study of T-cell memory formation after mild COVID-19. This clonotype showed up just a few times. TCRdb independently ran MiXCR on the 5' RACE reads; one entry per CDR3 protein. The data contain roughly 560,000 distinct CDR3 sequences, roughly 20% of them singletons. The germline CDR1 and CDR2 sequences are SGHTA and FQGNSA. The CDR3 is 21 residues long. V was shortened by 3 bases and J by 0 bases, with 27 bases between the two germline ends. V usage is TRBV7-2 and J usage is TRBJ2-1; D may correspond to TRBD1 or TRBD2 (5 bases each). Sequencing was performed on PBMCs or a T cell subset sorted from them (not recorded which). This TCR was recovered from an adult woman who had mild COVID-19 (a few samples of this study predate the infection). Cell type and time point are not known. CDR3 DNA: TGTGCCAGCAGCTTCAGTGGGGGTGGTAGAAGACTCCGGAGCTCCTACAATGAGCAGTTCTTC. It is translated as CASSFSGGGRRLRSSYNEQFF.